This TCR beta chain stems from a study of glioma-infiltrating T cells. Study in general: Presurgical dexamethasone in glioma patients lasted six or fewer days.

Amplification of TCR alpha and beta CDR3 regions from RNA used iRepertoire nested multiplex PCR. TCRdb itself ran the multiplex PCR reads through MiXCR, one entry per CDR3 protein. The sample has approximately 400,000 distinct CDR3 sequences, 41% seen once; the top ten hold approximately 12%. V lost 0 bases, J lost 10 bases, and 10 bases lay in between. The germline V gene has CDR1 DFQATT and CDR2 SNEGSKA (reference sequence). This CDR3 contains 13 residues. In this sample, this clonotype turned up many times. Its antigen remains unidentified. The study's findings and limits: Shared blood CDR3 signature motifs marked patients with low tissue-blood divergence. Non-neoplastic patients had below-expected tissue-blood divergence, while all gliomas exceeded expectation.

The specimen sequenced was glioma tissue, nonneoplastic brain tissue, or PBMCs (not recorded which). The J gene is TRBJ1-6, the V gene TRBV20-1; D is ambiguous. The sequence derives from a human donor with low-grade glioma or glioblastoma, undergoing nonglioma brain surgery, or in good health (not recorded which). This CDR3 reads CSARDLLSSPLHF. The CDR3 nucleotides are TGCAGTGCTAGAGATCTATTAAGCTCACCCCTCCACTTT.